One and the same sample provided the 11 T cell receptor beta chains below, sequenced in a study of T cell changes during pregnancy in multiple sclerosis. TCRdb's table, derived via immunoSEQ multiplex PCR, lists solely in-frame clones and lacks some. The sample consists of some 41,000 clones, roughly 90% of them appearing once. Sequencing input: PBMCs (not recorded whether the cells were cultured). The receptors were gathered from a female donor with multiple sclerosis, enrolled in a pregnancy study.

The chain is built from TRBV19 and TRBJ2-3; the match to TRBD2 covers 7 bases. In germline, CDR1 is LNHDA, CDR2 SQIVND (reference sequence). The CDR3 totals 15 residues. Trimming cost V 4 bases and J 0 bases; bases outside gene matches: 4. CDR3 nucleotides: TGTGCCAGTAGTAATACGGGAGGTAGCACAGATACGCAGTATTTT. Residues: CASSNTGGSTDTQYF.

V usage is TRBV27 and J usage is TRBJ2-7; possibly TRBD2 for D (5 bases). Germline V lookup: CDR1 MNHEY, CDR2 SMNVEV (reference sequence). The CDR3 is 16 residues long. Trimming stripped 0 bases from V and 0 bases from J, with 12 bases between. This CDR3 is CASSLSWTYSSYEQYF. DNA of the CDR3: TGTGCCAGCAGTTTATCCTGGACTTACAGCTCCTACGAGCAGTACTTC.

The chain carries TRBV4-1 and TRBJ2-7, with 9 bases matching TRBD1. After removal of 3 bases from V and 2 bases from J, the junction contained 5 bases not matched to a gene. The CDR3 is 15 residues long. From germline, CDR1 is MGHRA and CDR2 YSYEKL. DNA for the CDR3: TGCGCCAGCAGCCAGGATCGGACAGGGGCCTACGAGCAGTACTTC. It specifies CASSQDRTGAYEQYF.

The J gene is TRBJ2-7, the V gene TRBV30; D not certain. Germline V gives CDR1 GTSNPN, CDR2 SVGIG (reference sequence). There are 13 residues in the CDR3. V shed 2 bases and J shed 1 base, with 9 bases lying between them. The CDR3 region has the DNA TGTGCCTGGAGTAGAGGTAATTCCTACGAGCAGTACTTC. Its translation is CAWSRGNSYEQYF.

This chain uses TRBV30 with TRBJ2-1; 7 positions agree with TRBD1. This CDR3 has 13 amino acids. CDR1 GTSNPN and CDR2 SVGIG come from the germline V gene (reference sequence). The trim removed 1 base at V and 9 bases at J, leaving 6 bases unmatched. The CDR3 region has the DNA TGTGCCTGGAGTGAGACAGGGTTAGGTGAGCAGTTCTTC. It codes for CAWSETGLGEQFF.

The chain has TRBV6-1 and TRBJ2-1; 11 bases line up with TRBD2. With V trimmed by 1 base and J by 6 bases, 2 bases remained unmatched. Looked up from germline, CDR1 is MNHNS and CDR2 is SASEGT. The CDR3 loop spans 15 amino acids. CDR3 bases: TGTGCCAGCAGTGAAGGGACTAGCGGGTCCAATGAGCAGTTCTTC. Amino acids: CASSEGTSGSNEQFF.

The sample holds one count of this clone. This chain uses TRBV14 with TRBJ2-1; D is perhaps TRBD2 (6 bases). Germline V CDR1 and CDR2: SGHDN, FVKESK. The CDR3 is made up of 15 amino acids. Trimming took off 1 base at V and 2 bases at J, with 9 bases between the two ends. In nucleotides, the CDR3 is TGTGCCAGCAGCCAAGTGCGGGGTACCTACAATGAGCAGTTCTTC. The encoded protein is CASSQVRGTYNEQFF.

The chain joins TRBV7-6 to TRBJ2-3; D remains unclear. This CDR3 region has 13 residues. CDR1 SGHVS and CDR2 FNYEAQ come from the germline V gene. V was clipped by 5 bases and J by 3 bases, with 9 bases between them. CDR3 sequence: CASSLVKTDTQYF. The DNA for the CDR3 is TGTGCCAGCAGCCTAGTAAAGACAGATACGCAGTATTTT.

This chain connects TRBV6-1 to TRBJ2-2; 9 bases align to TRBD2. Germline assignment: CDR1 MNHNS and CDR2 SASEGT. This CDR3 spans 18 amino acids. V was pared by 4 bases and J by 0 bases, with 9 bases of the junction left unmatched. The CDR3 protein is CASSGQVGLAPNTGELFF. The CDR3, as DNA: TGTGCCAGCAGTGGGCAGGTTGGACTAGCGCCGAACACCGGGGAGCTGTTTTTT.

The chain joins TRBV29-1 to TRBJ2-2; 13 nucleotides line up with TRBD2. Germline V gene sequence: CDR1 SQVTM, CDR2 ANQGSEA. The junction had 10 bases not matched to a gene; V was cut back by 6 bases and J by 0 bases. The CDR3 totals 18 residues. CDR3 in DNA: TGCAGCGTGAGTGGGACTAGCGGGATGACCTCGAACACCGGGGAGCTGTTTTTT. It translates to CSVSGTSGMTSNTGELFF.

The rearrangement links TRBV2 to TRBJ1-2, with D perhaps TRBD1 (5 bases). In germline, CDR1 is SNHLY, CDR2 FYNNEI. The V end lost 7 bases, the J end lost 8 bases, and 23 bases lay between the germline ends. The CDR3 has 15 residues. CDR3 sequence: CASTPEGAGTKGYTF. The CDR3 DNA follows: TGTGCCAGCACTCCTGAAGGGGCAGGGACGAAGGGCTACACCTTC.